Each of the 23 T cell receptor beta chains below was sequenced from the same sample in a study of blood T cell repertoires in COVID-19. The method was immunoSEQ multiplex PCR; TCRdb's version includes in-frame clones alone and lacks a portion of them. The profile covers around 190,000 clones, with around 90% appearing a single time and roughly 9% taken by the ten largest. Source material: PBMCs or T cells enriched from blood (not recorded which). These receptors came from a woman under 30 who had recovered from COVID-19.

This clone was seen a few times. V gene TRBV16 combines with J gene TRBJ1-6; 9 bases line up with TRBD1. V lost 4 bases to trimming and J lost 7 bases; unmatched junction nucleotides: 5. The germline V gene has CDR1 KGHSY and CDR2 FQNENV. This CDR3 comprises 15 residues. In DNA, the CDR3 is TGTGCCAGCAGCCTAGAGGGACAGGGCAATTCACCCCTCCACTTT. It yields the protein CASSLEGQGNSPLHF.

The chain employs TRBV5-1 and TRBJ2-7; the match to TRBD2 covers 13 bases. V trimming: 4 bases; J trimming: 5 bases; junction bases outside the gene matches: 6. Germline V CDR1 and CDR2: SGHRS, YFSETQ. The CDR3 totals 15 residues. The CDR3 is CASSGGLAGVHEQYF. The DNA of the CDR3 is TGCGCCAGCAGCGGAGGACTAGCGGGAGTCCACGAGCAGTACTTC.

The chain recombines TRBV24-1 with TRBJ2-1; D gene ambiguous. This CDR3 has 15 amino acids. V dropped 4 bases and J dropped 9 bases, with 18 bases sitting between them. The germline V gene encodes CDR1 KGHDR and CDR2 SFDVKD. The CDR3 nucleotides read TGTGCCACCAGTGACTCTTTGGGTCGGGTTGGTGAGCAGTTCTTC. Translating it yields CATSDSLGRVGEQFF.

The V call is TRBV4-2, the J call TRBJ1-4; D may be TRBD1 (6 bases). This CDR3 is built from 15 residues. The V gene lost 4 bases and the J gene lost 4 bases, with 13 bases spanning the gap. Per germline, CDR1 LGHNA and CDR2 YNFKEQ. The CDR3 bases are TGTGCCAGCAGCCCAACAGGGTTCGGTAATGAAAAACTGTTTTTT. It yields the protein CASSPTGFGNEKLFF.

The V and J genes are TRBV19 and TRBJ1-2; no clear D. V lost 1 base, J lost 5 bases, and 8 bases lay in between. From germline, CDR1 is LNHDA and CDR2 SQIVND (reference sequence). The CDR3 consists of 13 residues. In DNA, the CDR3 is TGTGCCAGTAGTATAGGGAGCGTTTATGGCTACACCTTC. Encoded protein: CASSIGSVYGYTF.

CDR3 sequence (DNA): TGCGCCAGCAGGGACAGGGGGCGTCAAGAGACCCAGTACTTC. Translation gives CASRDRGRQETQYF. The rearrangement joins TRBV10-2 to TRBJ2-5, with 11 bases that match TRBD1. Germline V gene lookup returns CDR1 WSHSY and CDR2 SAAADI. The CDR3 contains 14 residues. Trimming took 6 bases from V and 2 from J; bases not matched to a gene: 2.

The chain carries TRBV5-6 and TRBJ2-5; TRBD2 matches 14 bases. V was clipped by 0 bases and J by 4 bases; unmatched bases: 5. The CDR3 covers 17 residues. Germline loops: CDR1 SGHDT, CDR2 YYEEEE. Written as DNA, the CDR3 is TGTGCCAGCAGCTTGGGACTAGCGGGGGGGCCGGGAGAGACCCAGTACTTC. Translated: CASSLGLAGGPGETQYF.

This chain uses TRBV12-3 or TRBV12-4 with TRBJ2-5, with D hard to call. CDR3 length equals 12 residues. V lost 3 bases to trimming and J lost 2 bases, with 4 bases between them. Here the CDR3 reads CASSFLQETQYF. The DNA of the CDR3 is TGTGCCAGCAGTTTTTTACAAGAGACCCAGTACTTC.

The chain combines TRBV3-1 (or the pseudogene TRBV3-2) with TRBJ2-1; TRBD2 matches at 12 bases. Trimming removed 4 bases from V and 6 bases from J; junction bases left unmatched: 4. The CDR3 sequence is 15 residues long. Germline V gene lookup returns CDR1 LGHDT and CDR2 YNNKEL (reference sequence). This CDR3 reads CASSLTSGSFNEQFF. The CDR3 DNA is TGTGCCAGCAGCCTGACTAGCGGGAGCTTCAATGAGCAGTTCTTC.

This sequence joins TRBV5-1 and TRBJ1-5; maybe TRBD1 (5 bases). The germline gives CDR1 SGHRS, CDR2 YFSETQ. With 0 bases removed from V and 2 bases from J, the gap between germline ends came to 6 bases. This CDR3 contains 14 residues. The CDR3 sequence: CASSLGRGNQPQHF. CDR3 nucleotide sequence: TGCGCCAGCAGCTTGGGCAGGGGCAATCAGCCCCAGCATTTT.

The chain employs TRBV3-1 (or the pseudogene TRBV3-2) and TRBJ1-6; no firm D call. Germline loops: CDR1 LGHDT, CDR2 YNNKEL (reference sequence). This CDR3 is built from 17 residues. V was trimmed by 0 bases and J by 7 bases, leaving 16 bases between them. In nucleotides, the CDR3 is TGTGCCAGCAGCCAAGAATGGTCGGGGAGTACCAATTCACCCCTCCACTTT. Its protein product is CASSQEWSGSTNSPLHF.

The sample holds one count of this clone. The chain has TRBV27 and TRBJ1-2; 7 nucleotides match TRBD1. With 1 base clipped from V and 6 bases from J, the junction kept 5 bases outside the gene matches. The length of the CDR3 is 14 residues. CDR1 and CDR2 (germline): MNHEY, SMNVEV (reference sequence). The CDR3 region has the DNA TGTGCCAGCAGTTTATTAGGGGGCGCGGATGGCTACACCTTC. Its protein product is CASSLLGGADGYTF.

This clone occurred a few times. The chain employs TRBV28 and TRBJ1-2, with 11 nucleotides matching TRBD1. The CDR3 is 17 residues long. Germline loops: CDR1 MDHEN, CDR2 SYDVKM. The ends lost 5 bases at V and 0 bases at J; junction bases unmatched: 8. DNA for the CDR3: TGTGCCAGCAGTGTGGGACAGGGGGACCTTACTAACTATGGCTACACCTTC. It specifies CASSVGQGDLTNYGYTF.

V is TRBV4-3 and J is TRBJ1-2; 7 positions match TRBD1. The junction had 11 bases not matched to a gene; V was cut back by 0 bases and J by 4 bases. This CDR3 has 17 amino acids. CDR1 is LGHNA, CDR2 YSLEER, per germline. The CDR3 loop is CASSQDGTGEGSYGYTF. The CDR3 region has the DNA TGCGCCAGCAGCCAAGATGGTACAGGGGAAGGGTCCTATGGCTACACCTTC.

This clone was counted a single time. The rearrangement uses TRBV11-2 and TRBJ2-7; TRBD2 matches 9 bases. V gave up 1 base and J gave up 3 bases; unmatched junction bases: 1. Germline V lookup: CDR1 SGHAT, CDR2 FQNNGV. This CDR3 contains 14 residues. The CDR3 DNA reads as TGTGCCAGCAGCTTAGGCGGGGGGGGCTACGAGCAGTACTTC. It specifies CASSLGGGGYEQYF. The full variable domain, completed using reference TRBV11-2 and TRBJ2-7, is EAGVAQSPRYKIIEKRQSVAFWCNPISGHATLYWYQQILGQGPKLLIQFQNNGVVDDSQLPKDRFSAERLKGVDSTLKIQPAKLEDSAVYLCASSLGGGGYEQYFGPGTRLTVT.

The chain recombines TRBV7-9 with TRBJ1-5, with D perhaps TRBD1 (5 bases). Germline V CDR1 and CDR2: SEHNR, FQNEAQ (reference sequence). The CDR3 loop spans 15 amino acids. Between the trimmed V and J ends, which lost 5 bases and 5 bases, there was a span of 16 bases. The CDR3 here is CASSRAEQADQPQHF. CDR3 DNA sequence: TGTGCCAGCAGCCGAGCAGAACAGGCGGATCAGCCCCAGCATTTT.

The chain links TRBV11-2 to TRBJ2-7; 8 nucleotides agree with TRBD1. Trimming removed 5 bases from V and 2 bases from J; junction bases left unmatched: 8. Germline V gene data show CDR1 as SGHAT and CDR2 as FQNNGV. The CDR3 totals 15 residues. CDR3: CASSPGQAQTYEQYF. The DNA for the CDR3 is TGTGCCAGCAGCCCGGGACAGGCCCAGACCTACGAGCAGTACTTC.

CDR3 loop: CASSFAQGGTEAFF. The CDR3 nucleotides are TGTGCCAGCAGCTTCGCACAGGGGGGGACTGAAGCTTTCTTT. The J gene is TRBJ1-1, the V gene TRBV7-9; TRBD1 agrees at 8 bases. The CDR3 length is 14 residues. The V and J ends lost 3 bases and 5 bases, in that order; junction bases with no gene match: 5. CDR1 SEHNR and CDR2 FQNEAQ come from the germline V gene (reference sequence).

This rearrangement joins TRBV5-5 to TRBJ2-3; D is unclear. V shed 4 bases and J shed 2 bases, with 17 bases lying between them. Germline assignment: CDR1 SGHKS and CDR2 YYEKEE (reference sequence). CDR3 length equals 16 residues. The CDR3 sequence: CASSLTATGVTDTQYF. The CDR3 DNA reads as TGTGCCAGCAGCCTCACGGCCACGGGTGTCACAGATACGCAGTATTTT.

The chain recombines TRBV5-1 with TRBJ1-2; D is unclear. V was shortened by 4 bases and J by 6 bases, with 13 bases between the two germline ends. Germline V gene sequence: CDR1 SGHRS, CDR2 YFSETQ. The CDR3 has 13 residues. The CDR3 protein is CASSAELADGYTF. For the CDR3, the DNA is TGCGCCAGCAGCGCGGAGCTGGCTGATGGCTACACCTTC. The whole variable domain, filled in from reference TRBV5-1 and TRBJ1-2, reads KAGVTQTPRYLIKTRGQQVTLSCSPISGHRSVSWYQQTPGQGLQFLFEYFSETQRNKGNFPGRFSGRQFSNSRSEMNVSTLELGDSALYLCASSAELADGYTFGSGTRLTVV.

The V gene is TRBV28, the J gene TRBJ2-3; 9 bases are a match to TRBD2. The germline V gene has CDR1 MDHEN and CDR2 SYDVKM. V was clipped by 5 bases and J by 2 bases; unmatched bases: 8. CDR3 length equals 16 residues. The CDR3 is CASSLGLASYTDTQYF. The CDR3 bases are TGTGCCAGCAGTCTCGGACTAGCGAGCTACACAGATACGCAGTATTTT.

The CDR3 sequence is CSAKTGTDNYGYTF. DNA of the CDR3: TGCAGCGCCAAAACCGGGACAGACAACTATGGCTACACCTTC. The rearrangement joins TRBV29-1 to TRBJ1-2, with 7 bases that match TRBD1. Germline V CDR1 and CDR2: SQVTM, ANQGSEA. The ends lost 7 bases at V and 2 bases at J; junction bases unmatched: 10. CDR3 length equals 14 residues.

The chain couples TRBV6-5 to TRBJ2-7; 7 positions match TRBD2. Trimming took 8 bases from V and 0 from J; bases not matched to a gene: 10. Germline CDR1 MNHEY, CDR2 SVGAGI. This CDR3 contains 15 residues. The CDR3 DNA is TGTGCCAGCTCCCTGGGAGGGGTACACTCCTACGAGCAGTACTTC. It specifies CASSLGGVHSYEQYF.